Presented here are 16 T cell receptor beta chains from one specimen sequenced in a study of T cell changes during pregnancy in multiple sclerosis. Sequencing used immunoSEQ multiplex PCR; TCRdb keeps in-frame clones, though not all of them. The sample has over 55,000 clones, under 95% seen once; the top ten hold about 3%. Source: CD8+ T cells from peripheral blood mononuclear cells, taken in the third trimester of pregnancy. The receptors were sampled from a female donor with multiple sclerosis, enrolled in a pregnancy study.

V usage is TRBV30 and J usage is TRBJ2-7; 8 bases match TRBD1. Germline CDR1 GTSNPN, CDR2 SVGIG (reference sequence). The V and J ends lost 6 bases and 3 bases, in that order; junction bases with no gene match: 7. The CDR3 length is 13 residues. CDR3 sequence reads: CACSGTGVYEQYF. In nucleotides, the CDR3 is TGTGCCTGCTCCGGGACAGGCGTCTACGAGCAGTACTTC.

The chain couples TRBV10-1 to TRBJ1-1; D is unresolved. The ends were cut back, 5 bases at V and 0 bases at J, with 7 bases in the middle. CDR3 size: 13 residues. The germline CDR1 and CDR2 sequences are WNHNN and SYGVQD (reference sequence). DNA of the CDR3: TGCGCCAGCAGTAAGAACATGAACACTGAAGCTTTCTTT. Translating it yields CASSKNMNTEAFF.

The chain couples TRBV28 to TRBJ2-7; the match to TRBD1 covers 9 bases. Germline loops: CDR1 MDHEN, CDR2 SYDVKM. With V trimmed by 8 bases and J by 4 bases, 3 bases remained unmatched. The CDR3 totals 12 residues. The CDR3 DNA reads as TGTGCCAGCGTGGACAGGGGATACGAGCAGTACTTC. It is translated as CASVDRGYEQYF.

The chain couples TRBV4-1 to TRBJ1-2; D may be TRBD1 (5 bases). From germline, CDR1 is MGHRA and CDR2 YSYEKL. Trimming removed 0 bases at V and 8 bases at J, with 16 bases between. The CDR3 has 15 residues. The CDR3 DNA sequence: TGCGCCAGCAGCCAAGAATGGGGGAGGGGTGACGGCTACACCTTC. Translating gives CASSQEWGRGDGYTF.

As to this clone: This specimen includes other DNA sequences encoding the same CDR3. The chain is built from TRBV30 and TRBJ2-1; TRBD1 matches at 10 bases. The CDR3 covers 14 residues. Looked up from germline, CDR1 is GTSNPN and CDR2 is SVGIG (reference sequence). V was clipped by 1 base and J by 5 bases; unmatched bases: 2. The CDR3 nucleotides read TGTGCCTGGAGTGGCGGGACAGGGGACAATGAGCAGTTCTTC. Translated, it gives CAWSGGTGDNEQFF.

The rearrangement links TRBV29-1 to TRBJ2-7, with D possibly being TRBD2 (5 bases). V lost 4 bases to trimming and J lost 2 bases, with 9 bases between them. The CDR3 spans 12 residues. Germline V gene lookup returns CDR1 SQVTM and CDR2 ANQGSEA. This CDR3 reads CSVGQRTYEQYF. Written as DNA, the CDR3 is TGCAGCGTTGGCCAGCGGACCTACGAGCAGTACTTC.

The J gene is TRBJ2-3, the V gene TRBV5-1, with D uncertain. CDR1 SGHRS and CDR2 YFSETQ come from the germline V gene. The CDR3 covers 15 residues. V was cut by 4 bases and J by 2 bases, with 14 bases left in between. CDR3 protein: CASSPTNYFTDTQYF. Here the CDR3 DNA reads TGCGCCAGCAGCCCAACGAACTATTTCACAGATACGCAGTATTTT.

This chain links TRBV5-1 with TRBJ2-7; tentative D call: TRBD2 (5 bases). The CDR3 extends over 12 amino acids. Germline V gene data show CDR1 as SGHRS and CDR2 as YFSETQ. With 5 bases removed from V and 2 bases from J, the gap between germline ends came to 8 bases. The CDR3, as DNA: TGCGCCAGCAGTGCGGGCGCCTACGAGCAGTACTTC. Its translation is CASSAGAYEQYF.

This sequence joins TRBV29-1 and TRBJ1-1; 8 positions agree with TRBD1. The CDR3 runs to 15 residues. V was pared by 7 bases and J by 4 bases, with 14 bases of the junction left unmatched. Germline CDR1 and CDR2: SQVTM and ANQGSEA. The CDR3 reads CSALDRDRFSTEAFF. DNA for the CDR3: TGCAGCGCTCTGGACAGGGACCGTTTTTCCACTGAAGCTTTCTTT.

The chain is built from TRBV4-1 and TRBJ1-1, with D possibly being TRBD1 (5 bases). The CDR3 has 16 amino acids. Germline CDR1 and CDR2: MGHRA and YSYEKL. Trimming cost V 0 bases and J 0 bases, with 11 bases left between them. This chain's CDR3 is CASSQDGRTLNTEAFF. CDR3 nucleotide sequence: TGCGCCAGCAGCCAAGACGGCAGGACACTGAACACTGAAGCTTTCTTT.

The chain combines TRBV4-1 with TRBJ2-3; tentative D call: TRBD1 (6 bases). V gave up 5 bases and J gave up 4 bases, with 10 bases separating them. This CDR3 has 13 residues. The germline CDR1 and CDR2 sequences are MGHRA and YSYEKL. Written as DNA, the CDR3 is TGCGCCAGCAGCTGGCAGGGGTCAGATACGCAGTATTTT. Protein product: CASSWQGSDTQYF.

The chain carries TRBV28 and TRBJ2-7; 10 positions match TRBD2. The germline gives CDR1 MDHEN, CDR2 SYDVKM. This CDR3 is built from 15 residues. The ends lost 4 bases at V and 3 bases at J; junction bases unmatched: 6. CDR3 region: CASSSRTSGNYEQYF. CDR3 bases: TGTGCCAGCAGTTCCCGGACTAGCGGTAACTACGAGCAGTACTTC.

The chain couples TRBV11-2 to TRBJ2-7; the match to TRBD2 covers 10 bases. V was pared by 5 bases and J by 3 bases, with 4 bases of the junction left unmatched. CDR1 is SGHAT and CDR2 is FQNNGV in the germline V gene. The length of the CDR3 is 14 residues. The CDR3 region has the DNA TGTGCCAGCAGCCGGACTAGCGGAAACTACGAGCAGTACTTC. Translation gives CASSRTSGNYEQYF.

J is TRBJ2-5 and V is TRBV6-6; D might be TRBD2 (6 bases). Trimming took 5 bases from V and 4 from J, leaving 8 bases between them. This CDR3 has 12 amino acids. CDR1 is MNHNY and CDR2 is SVGAGI in the germline V gene (reference sequence). The CDR3 sequence: CASSRGLETQYF. The DNA of the CDR3 is TGTGCCAGCAGTAGGGGACTAGAGACCCAGTACTTC.

The chain couples TRBV10-2 to TRBJ1-5; 8 bases match TRBD1. Germline V lookup: CDR1 WSHSY, CDR2 SAAADI. The ends lost 3 bases at V and 7 bases at J; junction bases unmatched: 5. The CDR3 runs to 14 residues. CDR3 in amino acids: CASSDDRGRQPQHF. As DNA, the CDR3 is TGCGCCAGCAGTGACGACAGGGGACGCCAGCCCCAGCATTTT.

This chain links TRBV10-3 with TRBJ1-4; D is perhaps TRBD1 (6 bases). V was clipped by 1 base and J by 7 bases, with 16 bases between them. This CDR3 is 16 amino acids long. In germline, CDR1 is ENHRY, CDR2 SYGVKD. CDR3 DNA: TGTGCCATCAGTGAGTGGAGGGGGGGGTTCGGTGAAAAACTGTTTTTT. Protein sequence: CAISEWRGGFGEKLFF.